This TCR beta chain was recorded in a study of T cells after posttransplantation cyclophosphamide. The study, taken as a whole, reports: TRB clonality was highly associated with recipient CMV seropositivity and reactivation. Tissue-infiltrating T cells from skin or gut overlapped little with blood T cells. Later post-transplant blood repertoires were often dominated by donor CD8+ memory clones.

Profiling relied on immunoSEQ multiplex PCR, and the TCRdb table lists in-frame clones only, not all of them. The profile shows roughly 49,000 clones, about 86% of them singletons. CDR1 is SGHNT and CDR2 is YENEEA in the germline V gene. Trimming left V 5 bases short and J 2 bases short, with 16 bases between. The CDR3 is made up of 15 amino acids. Comments on this clone: Its antigen is unidentified.

The specimen sequenced was PBMCs. This TCR came from a man aged 25-45 years with a blood cancer, CMV-positive, and with a related stem cell donor. The rearrangement links TRBV11-3 to TRBJ2-7; the D gene is possibly TRBD2 (6 bases). CDR3 coding DNA: TGTGCCAGCAGCCGTGGGTCCGGGGGAACCTACGAGCAGTACTTC. Encoded protein: CASSRGSGGTYEQYF.